These 3 T cell receptor beta chains originate from one sample sequenced in a study of T cell responses to AZD1222 COVID-19 vaccine. Some clones are missing from TCRdb's copy, which holds only in-frame ones; the method was immunoSEQ multiplex PCR. The sample yields over 100,000 clones, around 90% seen once. The sample was peripheral blood, taken on day 0 of MenACWY control vaccination. These TCRs come from an adult in good health.

The chain combines TRBV9 with TRBJ2-5; the D gene is possibly TRBD1 (6 bases). Germline-derived CDR1 and CDR2 are SGDLS and YYNGEE. Trimming shortened V by 7 bases and J by 3 bases, and 13 bases separated the two germline ends. The CDR3 is 13 amino acids. Written as DNA, the CDR3 is TGTGCCAGCCGTACCGCAGGGGAAGAGACCCAGTACTTC. This codes for CASRTAGEETQYF.

The chain recombines TRBV7-9 with TRBJ1-2; D might be TRBD1 (6 bases). Germline V gene lookup returns CDR1 SEHNR and CDR2 FQNEAQ (reference sequence). The CDR3 totals 15 residues. Trimming shortened V by 1 base and J by 4 bases, and 13 bases separated the two germline ends. The CDR3, as DNA: TGTGCCAGCAGCTTAGAGGGGGGTGCGAGCTATGGCTACACCTTC. Its protein product is CASSLEGGASYGYTF.

The chain combines TRBV10-3 with TRBJ2-3; D unclear. The CDR3 is 17 residues long. Trimming took 2 bases from V and 2 from J, leaving 17 bases between them. Germline V gene lookup returns CDR1 ENHRY and CDR2 SYGVKD. CDR3 residues: CAISEPFFVSDTDTQYF. DNA for the CDR3: TGTGCCATCAGTGAGCCTTTCTTTGTCTCCGACACAGATACGCAGTATTTT.